This TCR beta chain was profiled in a study of CD8 T cells in ankylosing spondylitis. TCRdb called the 5' RACE reads again in MiXCR, with one record for every CDR3 protein. Of about 40,000 distinct CDR3 sequences in the sample, about 15% are singletons; the top ten hold around 50%. This receptor was identified in a male donor with ankylosing spondylitis or in good health (not recorded which). Sample: blood.

The CDR3 nucleotides read TGCAGTGCTAGAGTAGATGGATCCACTGAAGCTTTCTTT. Amino acid sequence: CSARVDGSTEAFF. This chain connects TRBV20-1 to TRBJ1-1, with no clear D. Looked up from germline, CDR1 is DFQATT and CDR2 is SNEGSKA (reference sequence). V was shortened by 1 base and J by 4 bases, with 10 bases between the two germline ends. The CDR3 is 13 amino acids.